Described below is a single T cell receptor beta chain sequence and its context. The entry originates in a study of beta chain features in type 1 diabetes. CDR3 length equals 15 residues. V was clipped by 5 bases and J by 7 bases; unmatched bases: 7. Germline CDR1 SEHNR, CDR2 FQNEAQ (reference sequence). Sequencing targeted expressed TCRB transcripts, as all isolated RNA had been reverse transcribed. The data were produced by immunoSEQ multiplex PCR, yet TCRdb's version contains in-frame clones alone and is incomplete. This sample has almost 350,000 clones, with less than 9.5% found just once. The chain recombines TRBV7-9 with TRBJ2-1, with 11 positions matching TRBD2. The sample consisted of central memory CD4+ T cells from blood. The sequence was obtained from a woman aged 18-29 years in good health. The CDR3 sequence is CASSLGSGRANEQFF. Here the CDR3 DNA reads TGTGCCAGCAGCCTGGGTAGCGGGAGGGCAAATGAGCAGTTCTTC.